This is a list of T cell receptor beta chains from one sample in a study of pediatric ulcerative colitis. Using immunoSEQ multiplex PCR, the repertoire was profiled, and TCRdb retains in-frame clones only, with some absent. Of 30,000 to 35,000 clones listed, around 80% are singletons. Source material: gut tissue. The receptors shown here come from a boy younger than 18 with mild ulcerative colitis. CDR3s include the opening cysteine and the closing phenylalanine or tryptophan. D genes are given only for firm matches. Clone sizes are given selectively: once, few, many, or a class where the clone is expanded.

TRBJ2-3,-,-,TRBV5-1,TGCGCCAGCAGCCATAGCGGCGTCCCCTACACAGATACGCAGTATTTT,CASSHSGVPYTDTQYF
TRBJ2-3,-,-,TRBV5-8,TGTGCCAGCAGCTTGGTCCCCAGCACAGATACGCAGTATTTT,CASSLVPSTDTQYF
TRBJ1-2,-,-,TRBV30,TGTGCCTGGAGTAAAGGGGCAATGGGGGCAGGTGGCTACACCTTC,CAWSKGAMGAGGYTF
TRBJ1-1,once,TRBD1,TRBV4-2,TGTGCCAGCAGCCCGAGGGGGCACGGCACTGAAGCTTTCTTT,CASSPRGHGTEAFF
TRBJ1-4,-,-,TRBV6-1,TGTGCCAGCAGTGAAGTTTTCAGTCCGGGACTGTTTTTT,CASSEVFSPGLFF
TRBJ1-6,-,TRBD1,TRBV10-3,TGTGCCATCAGCATGCGGGGGACAGGGGATAATTCACCCCTCCACTTT,CAISMRGTGDNSPLHF
TRBJ2-1,-,-,TRBV4-1,TGCGCCAGCAGACATGAAGTTTCGAGGGACAATGAGCAGTTCTTC,CASRHEVSRDNEQFF
TRBJ2-7,once,-,TRBV6-5,TGTGCCAGCATCCAGGCGGGCGGGGTCGAGCAGTACTTC,CASIQAGGVEQYF
TRBJ2-5,-,-,TRBV28,TGTGCCAGCAGTGAGATCCAAGAGACCCAGTACTTC,CASSEIQETQYF
TRBJ2-3,-,TRBD1,TRBV6-5,TGTGCCAGCAGCCCTAAGGGGGCCGGCACAGATACGCAGTATTTT,CASSPKGAGTDTQYF
TRBJ1-1,once,-,TRBV19,TGTGCCAGTAGTATAGATCTAAGGAACACTGAAGCTTTCTTT,CASSIDLRNTEAFF
TRBJ2-2,-,-,TRBV18,TGTGCCAGCTCACCACGGGAACACACCGGGGAGCTGTTTTTT,CASSPREHTGELFF
TRBJ2-7,-,TRBD1,TRBV11-2,TGTGCCAGCAGAGTAGGGACAGCTTCCTACGAGCAGTACTTC,CASRVGTASYEQYF
TRBJ1-2,-,TRBD1,TRBV9,TGTGCCAGCAGCTCCCGACAGGGACGATATGATGGCTACACCTTC,CASSSRQGRYDGYTF
TRBJ1-5,-,-,TRBV6-1,TGTGCCAGCAGTGCGATCGGGAATCAGCCCCAGCATTTT,CASSAIGNQPQHF
TRBJ2-5,once,-,TRBV11-2,TGTGCCAGCAGCTTATTGGCCCAAGAGACCCAGTACTTC,CASSLLAQETQYF
TRBJ2-7,once,TRBD2,TRBV2,TGTGCCAGCAGTGTTAAAGCGGGGGGGCTTCTATACGAGCAGTACTTC,CASSVKAGGLLYEQYF
TRBJ1-6,-,-,TRBV2,TGTGCCAACCAGGGTTCCTATAATTCACCCCTCCACTTT,CANQGSYNSPLHF
TRBJ2-1,-,TRBD1,TRBV10-3,TGTGCCAGCCGCGGGACAGGGTATTACAATGAGCAGTTCTTC,CASRGTGYYNEQFF
TRBJ2-3,-,TRBD2,TRBV6-5,TGTGCCAGCAGGAGCGGGGGCTTCAGCACAGATACGCAGTATTTT,CASRSGGFSTDTQYF
TRBJ2-7,-,TRBD1,TRBV5-4,TGTGCCAGCAGCTTACGCCTCGGGACAGGGACCTACGAGCAGTACTTC,CASSLRLGTGTYEQYF
TRBJ1-4,once,-,TRBV7-9,TGTGCCAGCAGCTTAGGAGGGGGAGATGAAAAACTGTTTTTT,CASSLGGGDEKLFF
TRBJ1-2,-,-,TRBV5-1,TGCGCCAGCAGCTTGGAAGCCCAGGGTTATGGCTACACCTTC,CASSLEAQGYGYTF
TRBJ2-5,-,TRBD2,TRBV5-1,TGCGCCAGCAAACGGCTAGCGGGGTCGCGAGAGACCCAGTACTTC,CASKRLAGSRETQYF
TRBJ1-1,-,TRBD1,TRBV19,TGTGCCAGTTCCGACAGGGGAACTGAAGCTTTCTTT,CASSDRGTEAFF